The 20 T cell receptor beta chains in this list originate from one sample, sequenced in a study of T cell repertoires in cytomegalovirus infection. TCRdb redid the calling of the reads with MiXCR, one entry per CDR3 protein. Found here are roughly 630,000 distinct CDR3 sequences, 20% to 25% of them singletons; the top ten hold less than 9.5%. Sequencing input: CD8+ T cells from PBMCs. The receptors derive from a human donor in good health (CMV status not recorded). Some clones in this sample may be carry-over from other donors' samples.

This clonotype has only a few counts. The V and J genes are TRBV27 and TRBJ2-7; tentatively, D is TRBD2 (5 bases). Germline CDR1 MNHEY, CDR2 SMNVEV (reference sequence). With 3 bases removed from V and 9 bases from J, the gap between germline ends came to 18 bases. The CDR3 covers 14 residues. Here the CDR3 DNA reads TGTGCCAGCAGTTTTGGAGGACTGACTAACGCGCAGTACTTC. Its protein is CASSFGGLTNAQYF.

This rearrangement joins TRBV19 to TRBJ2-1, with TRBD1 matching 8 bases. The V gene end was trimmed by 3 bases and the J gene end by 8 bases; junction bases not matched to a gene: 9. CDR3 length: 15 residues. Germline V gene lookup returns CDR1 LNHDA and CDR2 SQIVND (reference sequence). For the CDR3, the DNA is TGTGCCAGTAGTATGCAGGACAGGGAGGCCGATGAGCAGTTCTTC. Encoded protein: CASSMQDREADEQFF.

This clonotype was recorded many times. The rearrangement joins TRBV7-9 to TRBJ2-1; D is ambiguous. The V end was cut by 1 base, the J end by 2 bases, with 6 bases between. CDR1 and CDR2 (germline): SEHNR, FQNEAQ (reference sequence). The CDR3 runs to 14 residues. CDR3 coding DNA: TGTGCCAGCAGCTTAGTAAGTGCCTACAATGAGCAGTTCTTC. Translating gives CASSLVSAYNEQFF. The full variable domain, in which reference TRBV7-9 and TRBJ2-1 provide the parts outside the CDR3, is DTGVSQNPRHKITKRGQNVTFRCDPISEHNRLYWYRQTLGQGPEFLTYFQNEAQLEKSRLLSDRFSAERPKGSFSTLEIQRTEQGDSAMYLCASSLVSAYNEQFFGPGTRLTVL.

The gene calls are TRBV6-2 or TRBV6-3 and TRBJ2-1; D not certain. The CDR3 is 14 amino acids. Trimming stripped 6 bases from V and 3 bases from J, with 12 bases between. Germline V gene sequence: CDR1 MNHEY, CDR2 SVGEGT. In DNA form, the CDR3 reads TGTGCCAGCAGCTATGGACCCGGCTACAATGAGCAGTTCTTC. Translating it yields CASSYGPGYNEQFF.

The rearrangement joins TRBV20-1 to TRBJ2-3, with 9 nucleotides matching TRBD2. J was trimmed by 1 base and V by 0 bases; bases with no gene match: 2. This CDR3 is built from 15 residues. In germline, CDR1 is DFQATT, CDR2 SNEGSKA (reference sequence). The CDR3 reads CSARERGGGTDTQYF. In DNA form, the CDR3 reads TGCAGTGCTAGAGAGCGGGGGGGCGGCACAGATACGCAGTATTTT.

CDR3 residues: CASSMGHGGGQPQHF. The CDR3 region has the DNA TGTGCCAGTAGTATGGGACATGGCGGGGGCCAGCCCCAGCATTTT. The rearrangement uses TRBV19 and TRBJ1-5; perhaps TRBD1 as D (6 bases). The CDR3 consists of 15 residues. From germline, CDR1 is LNHDA and CDR2 SQIVND (reference sequence). Trimming removed 3 bases at V and 7 bases at J, with 16 bases between.

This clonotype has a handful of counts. The CDR3 region is CSGAGTRGDEQFF. The CDR3, as DNA: TGCAGTGGGGCCGGGACCCGGGGCGATGAGCAGTTCTTC. The chain couples TRBV20-1 to TRBJ2-1; D may correspond to TRBD1 or TRBD2 (5 bases each). CDR1 and CDR2 from the germline V gene are DFQATT and SNEGSKA (reference sequence). The CDR3 is made up of 13 amino acids. Trimming took off 7 bases at V and 8 bases at J, with 18 bases between the two ends.

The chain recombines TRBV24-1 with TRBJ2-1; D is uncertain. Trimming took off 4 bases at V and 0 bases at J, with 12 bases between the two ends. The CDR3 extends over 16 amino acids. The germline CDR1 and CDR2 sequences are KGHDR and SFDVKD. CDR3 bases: TGTGCCACCAGTGAATTGGCCACGAGCTCCTACAATGAGCAGTTCTTC. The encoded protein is CATSELATSSYNEQFF.

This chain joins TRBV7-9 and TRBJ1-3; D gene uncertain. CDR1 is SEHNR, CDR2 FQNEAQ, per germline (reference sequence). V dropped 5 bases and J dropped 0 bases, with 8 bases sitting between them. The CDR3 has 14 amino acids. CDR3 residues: CASSPPLSGNTIYF. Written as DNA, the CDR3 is TGTGCCAGCAGCCCCCCGCTCTCTGGAAACACCATATATTTT.

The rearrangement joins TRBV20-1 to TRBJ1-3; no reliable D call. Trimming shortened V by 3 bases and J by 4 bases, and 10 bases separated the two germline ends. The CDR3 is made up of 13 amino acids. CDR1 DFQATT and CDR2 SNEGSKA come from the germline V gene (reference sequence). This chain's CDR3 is CSASRGGGNTIYF. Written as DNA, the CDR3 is TGCAGTGCTAGCCGTGGAGGGGGAAACACCATATATTTT.

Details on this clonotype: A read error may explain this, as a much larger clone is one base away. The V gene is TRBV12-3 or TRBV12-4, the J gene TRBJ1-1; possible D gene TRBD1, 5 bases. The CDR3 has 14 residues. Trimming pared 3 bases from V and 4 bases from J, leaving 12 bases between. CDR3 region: CASSFTREGTEAFF. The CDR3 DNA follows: TGTGCCAGCAGTTTCACCAGGGAGGGCACTGAAGCTTTCTTT.

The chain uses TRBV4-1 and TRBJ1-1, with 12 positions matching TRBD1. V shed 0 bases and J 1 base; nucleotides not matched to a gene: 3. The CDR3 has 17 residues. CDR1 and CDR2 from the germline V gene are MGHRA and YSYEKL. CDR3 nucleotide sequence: TGCGCCAGCAGCCAAGAGGGACAGGGGGCACCGAACACTGAAGCTTTCTTT. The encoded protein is CASSQEGQGAPNTEAFF.

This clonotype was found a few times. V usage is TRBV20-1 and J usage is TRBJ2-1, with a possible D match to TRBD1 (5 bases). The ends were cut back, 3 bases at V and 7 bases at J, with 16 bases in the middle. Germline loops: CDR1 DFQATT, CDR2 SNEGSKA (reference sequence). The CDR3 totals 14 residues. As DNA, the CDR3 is TGCAGTGCTAGTTATCCGCCGACAGCGAATGAGCAGTTCTTC. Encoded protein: CSASYPPTANEQFF.

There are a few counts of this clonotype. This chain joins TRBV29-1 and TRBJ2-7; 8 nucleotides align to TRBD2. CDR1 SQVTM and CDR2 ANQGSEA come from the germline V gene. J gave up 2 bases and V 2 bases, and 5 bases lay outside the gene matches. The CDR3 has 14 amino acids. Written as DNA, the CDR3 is TGCAGCGTTGAAATAGCGGGGCAGACCTACGAGCAGTACTTC. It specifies CSVEIAGQTYEQYF.

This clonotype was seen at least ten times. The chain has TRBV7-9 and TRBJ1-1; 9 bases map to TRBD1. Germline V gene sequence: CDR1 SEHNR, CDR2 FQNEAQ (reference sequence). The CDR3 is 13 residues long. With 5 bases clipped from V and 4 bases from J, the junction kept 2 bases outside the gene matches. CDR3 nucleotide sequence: TGTGCCAGCAGCGCGACAGGGGGCACTGAAGCTTTCTTT. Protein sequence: CASSATGGTEAFF. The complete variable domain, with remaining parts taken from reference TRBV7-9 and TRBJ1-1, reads DTGVSQNPRHKITKRGQNVTFRCDPISEHNRLYWYRQTLGQGPEFLTYFQNEAQLEKSRLLSDRFSAERPKGSFSTLEIQRTEQGDSAMYLCASSATGGTEAFFGQGTRLTVV.

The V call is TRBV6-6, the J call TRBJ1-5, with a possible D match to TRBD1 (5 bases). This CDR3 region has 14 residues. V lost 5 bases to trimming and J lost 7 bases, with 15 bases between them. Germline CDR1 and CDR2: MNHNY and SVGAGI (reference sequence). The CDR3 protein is CASSLSGEGQPQHF. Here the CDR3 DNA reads TGTGCCAGCAGTCTTTCGGGGGAGGGACAGCCCCAGCATTTT.

The CDR3, as DNA: TGTGCCATCAGTGACCCGGGACAGGGAACCTACGAGCAGTACTTC. Its protein product is CAISDPGQGTYEQYF. This chain connects TRBV10-3 to TRBJ2-7; 9 bases agree with TRBD1. CDR3 length: 15 amino acids. Germline CDR1 ENHRY, CDR2 SYGVKD. Germline trimming cut 3 bases from V and 2 bases from J; bases unmatched to any gene: 5.

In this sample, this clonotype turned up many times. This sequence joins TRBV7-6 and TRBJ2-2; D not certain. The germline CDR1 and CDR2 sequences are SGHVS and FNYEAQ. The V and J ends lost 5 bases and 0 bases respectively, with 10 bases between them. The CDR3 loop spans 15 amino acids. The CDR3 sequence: CASSPRRTNTGELFF. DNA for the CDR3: TGTGCCAGCAGCCCCAGACGGACGAACACCGGGGAGCTGTTTTTT.

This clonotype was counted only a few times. The DNA for the CDR3 is TGTGCCACCCCCACCGGGGACAGGGAGGGAACAGATACGCAGTATTTT. Translated, it gives CATPTGDREGTDTQYF. V is TRBV6-1 and J is TRBJ2-3; TRBD1 matches at 9 bases. Looked up from germline, CDR1 is MNHNS and CDR2 is SASEGT. This CDR3 comprises 16 residues. J lost 3 bases, V lost 10 bases, and 14 bases had no gene match.

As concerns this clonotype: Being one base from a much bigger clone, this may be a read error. The CDR3 nucleotides are TGTGCCAGCAGTCATGACAGGGGCATCGGGGAGCTGTTATTT. Translated: CASSHDRGIGELLF. This chain joins TRBV6-1 and TRBJ2-2, with TRBD1 matching 8 bases. The CDR3 length is 14 residues. Germline V CDR1 and CDR2: MNHNS, SASEGT.